These 26 T cell receptor beta chains were sequenced from one sample in a study of pediatric ulcerative colitis. Sequenced by immunoSEQ multiplex PCR; TCRdb stores in-frame clones only, minus some. The sample has under 20,000 clones, 70% to 80% seen once. The rectum was sampled with one to two pinch biopsies at colonoscopy. Sequenced input: gut tissue. The receptors were sampled from a boy aged 5-17 years with moderate ulcerative colitis.

The chain employs TRBV2 and TRBJ2-6; perhaps TRBD1 as D (5 bases). V lost 2 bases, J lost 4 bases, and 18 bases lay in between. The CDR3 contains 18 residues. Germline CDR1 SNHLY, CDR2 FYNNEI. The CDR3 loop is CASSEQQVFPLGANVLTF. Here the CDR3 DNA reads TGTGCCAGCAGTGAACAACAGGTCTTTCCCCTGGGGGCCAACGTCCTGACTTTC. The whole variable domain, remainder taken from reference TRBV2 and TRBJ2-6, is EPEVTQTPSHQVTQMGQEVILRCVPISNHLYFYWYRQILGQKVEFLVSFYNNEISEKSEIFDDQFSVERPDGSNFTLKIRSTKLEDSAMYFCASSEQQVFPLGANVLTFGAGSRLTVL.

J is TRBJ1-6 and V is TRBV4-2; D perhaps matches TRBD1 (5 bases). This CDR3 region has 18 residues. Germline V gene data show CDR1 as LGHNA and CDR2 as YNFKEQ. V lost 0 bases to trimming and J lost 4 bases, with 16 bases between them. The CDR3: CASSQDPGGVSYNSPLHF. The CDR3, as DNA: TGTGCCAGCAGCCAAGATCCCGGAGGGGTTTCTTATAATTCACCCCTCCACTTT.

The V gene is TRBV5-4, the J gene TRBJ2-5; possibly TRBD1 for D (6 bases). V was pared by 3 bases and J by 5 bases, with 14 bases between. Per the germline V gene, CDR1 is SGHNT and CDR2 is YYREEE (reference sequence). The CDR3 has 14 residues. CDR3 DNA sequence: TGTGCCAGCAGCTCTCAGGGGATGAGGGAGACCCAGTACTTC. It is translated as CASSSQGMRETQYF.

The chain links TRBV5-6 to TRBJ2-5; D is unresolved. Germline V gene data show CDR1 as SGHDT and CDR2 as YYEEEE. The CDR3 has 13 residues. The V end lost 0 bases, the J end lost 3 bases, and 6 bases lay between the germline ends. The CDR3 loop is CASSLDRKETQYF. CDR3 in DNA: TGTGCCAGCAGCTTGGACAGAAAAGAGACCCAGTACTTC. The whole variable domain, remainder taken from reference TRBV5-6 and TRBJ2-5, is DAGVTQSPTHLIKTRGQQVTLRCSPKSGHDTVSWYQQALGQGPQFIFQYYEEEERQRGNFPDRFSGHQFPNYSSELNVNALLLGDSALYLCASSLDRKETQYFGPGTRLLVL.

The rearrangement joins TRBV6-5 to TRBJ2-1, with TRBD1 matching 9 bases. The CDR3 extends over 16 amino acids. Germline V gene data show CDR1 as MNHEY and CDR2 as SVGAGI. Trimming at V came to 0 bases and at J to 7 bases, leaving 7 bases not matched to a gene. The chain's CDR3 is CASSYSRGQGVNEQFF. The DNA for the CDR3 is TGTGCCAGCAGTTACTCGAGGGGACAGGGTGTAAATGAGCAGTTCTTC.

The count of this clone is one. The chain uses TRBV5-5 and TRBJ1-1; 9 bases match TRBD1. Germline loops: CDR1 SGHKS, CDR2 YYEKEE (reference sequence). V lost 3 bases and J lost 1; bases outside the gene matches: 1. CDR3 length: 14 amino acids. The CDR3: CASSWGQGNTEAFF. The CDR3 nucleotides read TGTGCCAGCAGCTGGGGACAGGGGAACACTGAAGCTTTCTTT.

The V and J genes are TRBV4-2 and TRBJ1-1; 8 bases align to TRBD1. The CDR3 sequence is 15 residues long. With 1 base clipped from V and 5 bases from J, the junction kept 6 bases outside the gene matches. The germline CDR1 and CDR2 sequences are LGHNA and YNFKEQ. DNA of the CDR3: TGTGCCAGCAGCCAAGGTTCAGGGGGCTTTACTGAAGCTTTCTTT. It specifies CASSQGSGGFTEAFF.

This clone was recorded a few times. J is TRBJ1-3 and V is TRBV19; D perhaps matches TRBD1 (6 bases). The V end lost 5 bases, the J end lost 5 bases, and 10 bases lay between the germline ends. The CDR3 consists of 13 residues. The germline CDR1 and CDR2 sequences are LNHDA and SQIVND (reference sequence). DNA for the CDR3: TGTGCCAGTAGTCCAGGGGTCAGAAACACCATATATTTT. It is translated as CASSPGVRNTIYF.

For the CDR3, the DNA is TGTGCCAGTTGCCGCGGGGAAGCCTACGAGCAGTACTTC. Translated: CASCRGEAYEQYF. The rearrangement uses TRBV6-6 and TRBJ2-7; perhaps TRBD2 as D (6 bases). This CDR3 has 13 amino acids. The V end lost 9 bases, the J end lost 2 bases, and 14 bases lay between the germline ends. Per the germline V gene, CDR1 is MNHNY and CDR2 is SVGAGI (reference sequence).

The chain has TRBV5-5 and TRBJ2-7, with 7 bases aligning to TRBD1. V lost 3 bases to trimming and J lost 0 bases; unmatched junction nucleotides: 6. There are 15 residues in the CDR3. CDR1 is SGHKS, CDR2 YYEKEE, per germline (reference sequence). CDR3 in DNA: TGTGCCAGCAGCTACGGGACAGCCTTCTCCTACGAGCAGTACTTC. Protein sequence: CASSYGTAFSYEQYF. The full variable domain, with the rest looked up from reference TRBV5-5 and TRBJ2-7, is DAGVTQSPTHLIKTRGQQVTLRCSPISGHKSVSWYQQVLGQGPQFIFQYYEKEERGRGNFPDRFSARQFPNYSSELNVNALLLGDSALYLCASSYGTAFSYEQYFGPGTRLTVT.

This clone was detected a few times. The chain combines TRBV4-2 with TRBJ1-5; 7 positions match TRBD1. Germline CDR1 is LGHNA and CDR2 is YNFKEQ. The ends lost 1 base at V and 8 bases at J; junction bases unmatched: 5. The CDR3 is 14 amino acids. CDR3 bases: TGTGCCAGCAGCCAAGGACAGGGTGAGGAGCCCCAGCATTTT. Its protein product is CASSQGQGEEPQHF.

The J gene is TRBJ2-2, the V gene TRBV29-1, with 10 bases identical to TRBD1. The CDR3 contains 15 residues. J gave up 5 bases and V 7 bases, and 10 bases lay outside the gene matches. The germline CDR1 and CDR2 sequences are SQVTM and ANQGSEA. The CDR3 spells CSAMDRGSVTGELFF. CDR3 DNA sequence: TGCAGCGCCATGGACAGGGGGAGTGTGACCGGGGAGCTGTTTTTT.

The chain recombines TRBV27 with TRBJ1-4; 8 positions match TRBD1. J gave up 5 bases and V 5 bases, and 1 base lay outside the gene matches. The CDR3 extends over 13 amino acids. Germline CDR1 and CDR2: MNHEY and SMNVEV (reference sequence). The chain's CDR3 is CASSDRGNEKLFF. The CDR3 DNA reads as TGTGCCAGCAGTGACAGGGGAAATGAAAAACTGTTTTTT.

This clone was seen a few times. The genes are TRBV2 and TRBJ1-2; D not certain. Trimming pared 6 bases from V and 4 bases from J, leaving 12 bases between. The CDR3 contains 13 residues. The V gene's germline CDR1 is SNHLY and CDR2 FYNNEI. As DNA, the CDR3 is TGTGCCAGCAGGGTAGGACGGACCTATGGCTACACCTTC. Protein product: CASRVGRTYGYTF.

The chain carries TRBV5-1 and TRBJ2-3; D is undetermined. Trimming shortened V by 1 base and J by 6 bases, and 12 bases separated the two germline ends. Germline V lookup: CDR1 SGHRS, CDR2 YFSETQ. The CDR3 runs to 14 residues. The CDR3 sequence: CASSLLENGDTQYF. The CDR3 region has the DNA TGCGCCAGCAGCTTGCTAGAGAACGGGGATACGCAGTATTTT.

The rearrangement links TRBV11-2 to TRBJ1-2, with TRBD1 matching over 7 bases. The CDR3 runs 15 residues. Germline CDR1 is SGHAT and CDR2 is FQNNGV. J lost 0 bases, V lost 5 bases, and 6 bases had no gene match. The CDR3 DNA is TGTGCCAGCAGCACACAGGGACAGCCTAACTATGGCTACACCTTC. Translated: CASSTQGQPNYGYTF.

The chain couples TRBV4-3 to TRBJ2-7; 10 bases fit TRBD1. The V gene end was trimmed by 0 bases and the J gene end by 1 base; junction bases not matched to a gene: 3. Germline lookup yields CDR1 LGHNA and CDR2 YSLEER. The CDR3 is 16 residues long. CDR3 loop: CASSQDEGQGSYEQYF. CDR3 bases: TGCGCCAGCAGCCAAGATGAGGGACAGGGGTCCTACGAGCAGTACTTC.

The rearrangement uses TRBV4-2 and TRBJ1-1; 7 nucleotides match TRBD1. The trim removed 4 bases at V and 10 bases at J, leaving 15 bases unmatched. The CDR3 extends over 15 amino acids. The V gene's germline CDR1 is LGHNA and CDR2 YNFKEQ. In DNA, the CDR3 is TGTGCCAGCAGCCCGGAGACAGGGACCTATGTGGGAGCTTTCTTT. Residues: CASSPETGTYVGAFF.

The chain combines TRBV10-1 with TRBJ1-1, with D maybe TRBD1 (5 bases). This CDR3 has 15 residues. V lost 2 bases, J lost 6 bases, and 16 bases lay in between. From germline, CDR1 is WNHNN and CDR2 SYGVQD (reference sequence). The CDR3 is CASSEHPRGQAEAFF. The CDR3, as DNA: TGCGCCAGCAGTGAGCACCCGCGGGGCCAAGCTGAAGCTTTCTTT.

This clone was found once. The rearrangement uses TRBV27 and TRBJ2-5; TRBD2 matches at 9 bases. Germline V gives CDR1 MNHEY, CDR2 SMNVEV (reference sequence). The trim removed 2 bases at V and 5 bases at J, leaving 6 bases unmatched. There are 15 residues in the CDR3. The CDR3 coding sequence is TGTGCCAGCAGTTTAGGCGGGGGGGCCGGGGAGACCCAGTACTTC. Translating gives CASSLGGGAGETQYF.

The rearrangement links TRBV10-3 to TRBJ2-3; maybe TRBD1 (7 bases). Trimming cost V 5 bases and J 1 base, with 13 bases left between them. Looked up from germline, CDR1 is ENHRY and CDR2 is SYGVKD. The CDR3 length is 15 residues. DNA of the CDR3: TGTGCCATCAGTTCAGGGGGGCCGGGCACAGATACGCAGTATTTT. It encodes CAISSGGPGTDTQYF.

The chain couples TRBV9 to TRBJ2-1, with 7 bases aligning to TRBD2. The trim removed 2 bases at V and 0 bases at J, leaving 23 bases unmatched. Per germline, CDR1 SGDLS and CDR2 YYNGEE. The CDR3 is made up of 22 amino acids. This chain's CDR3 is CASSVNNLSGTTFSRSYNEQFF. In DNA, the CDR3 is TGTGCCAGCAGCGTCAACAATCTTTCCGGGACTACGTTTTCCCGCTCCTACAATGAGCAGTTCTTC.

This clone was found once. This sequence joins TRBV7-6 and TRBJ2-3; tentative D call: TRBD1 (6 bases). The CDR3 covers 16 residues. Germline V gene lookup returns CDR1 SGHVS and CDR2 FNYEAQ. Deletions cut 4 bases from V and 0 bases from J, with 14 bases between. The CDR3 bases are TGTGCCAGCAGCTCAACAGGGTATTGGAGCACAGATACGCAGTATTTT. As protein: CASSSTGYWSTDTQYF.

The rearrangement links TRBV21-1 to TRBJ1-6. TRBV21-1 is listed as a pseudogene. This CDR3 contains 14 residues. The CDR3 coding sequence is TGTGCCAGCGGGAATGGGACGGGGAATTCACCCCTCCACTTT. Its translation: CASGNGTGNSPLHF.

J is TRBJ2-7 and V is TRBV9; 13 nucleotides line up with TRBD2. J lost 2 bases, V lost 4 bases, and 3 bases had no gene match. Germline CDR1 and CDR2: SGDLS and YYNGEE. There are 15 residues in the CDR3. The CDR3 loop reads CASSLGTSGTYEQYF. CDR3 nucleotides: TGTGCCAGCAGCTTGGGGACTAGCGGGACCTACGAGCAGTACTTC. Filled out from reference TRBV9 and TRBJ2-7, the complete variable domain reads DSGVTQTPKHLITATGQRVTLRCSPRSGDLSVYWYQQSLDQGLQFLIQYYNGEERAKGNILERFSAQQFPDLHSELNLSSLELGDSALYFCASSLGTSGTYEQYFGPGTRLTVT.

The chain combines TRBV4-1 with TRBJ2-2; D may be TRBD2 (5 bases). This CDR3 region has 15 residues. V lost 4 bases and J 3 bases, leaving 12 bases between the germline ends. The V gene's germline CDR1 is MGHRA and CDR2 YSYEKL. The CDR3 region is CASSPEGRDTGELFF. CDR3 nucleotide sequence: TGCGCCAGCAGCCCCGAGGGCCGGGACACCGGGGAGCTGTTTTTT.